The next 9 T cell receptor beta chains were all read from a single sample in a study of blood T cell repertoires in COVID-19. The method was immunoSEQ multiplex PCR; TCRdb's version includes in-frame clones alone and lacks a portion of them. The data contain approximately 140,000 clones, approximately 90% of them seen just once; the ten biggest clones take up over 2%. Source material: peripheral blood. The source is a human donor with COVID-19, enrolled during active disease. The donor label of this sample is uncertain.

The J gene is TRBJ2-6, the V gene TRBV5-1; TRBD1 agrees at 8 bases. The CDR3 spans 17 residues. CDR1 is SGHRS and CDR2 is YFSETQ in the germline V gene. V lost 1 base, J lost 0 bases, and 3 bases stayed unmatched. The CDR3 here is CASSLTGGTSGANVLTF. As DNA, the CDR3 is TGCGCCAGCAGCTTGACAGGGGGAACCTCTGGGGCCAACGTCCTGACTTTC.

V is TRBV4-1 and J is TRBJ1-3; 10 bases align to TRBD1. CDR1 MGHRA and CDR2 YSYEKL come from the germline V gene. This CDR3 region has 17 residues. V dropped 0 bases and J dropped 2; count of bases not matched to a gene: 4. The CDR3, as DNA: TGCGCCAGCAGCCAAGAAGGCGACAGGGGGCCTGGAAACACCATATATTTT. Encoded protein: CASSQEGDRGPGNTIYF.

The rearrangement uses TRBV29-1 and TRBJ2-7; the D gene is possibly TRBD1 (6 bases). The CDR3 has 12 residues. V was cut by 2 bases and J by 1 base, with 6 bases left in between. Germline CDR1 reads SQVTM; CDR2 reads ANQGSEA. CDR3 residues: CSVETGSYEQYF. In nucleotides, the CDR3 is TGCAGCGTTGAAACAGGGTCCTACGAGCAGTACTTC.

This clone was recorded once. The V gene is TRBV9, the J gene TRBJ1-5; D call uncertain. This CDR3 region has 13 residues. The V gene's germline CDR1 is SGDLS and CDR2 YYNGEE. V was pared by 1 base and J by 7 bases, with 9 bases between. The CDR3: CASSVRGKQPQHF. Here the CDR3 DNA reads TGTGCCAGCAGCGTAAGAGGGAAGCAGCCCCAGCATTTT. Full variable domain (missing parts from reference TRBV9 and TRBJ1-5): DSGVTQTPKHLITATGQRVTLRCSPRSGDLSVYWYQQSLDQGLQFLIQYYNGEERAKGNILERFSAQQFPDLHSELNLSSLELGDSALYFCASSVRGKQPQHFGDGTRLSIL.

The gene calls are TRBV5-1 and TRBJ2-7; D is unresolved. Germline values: CDR1 SGHRS, CDR2 YFSETQ. Trimming shortened V by 4 bases and J by 4 bases, and 18 bases separated the two germline ends. This CDR3 has 15 residues. The CDR3, as DNA: TGCGCCAGCAGCCCGACAAGTCCCCCTACTTACGAGCAGTACTTC. Its translation: CASSPTSPPTYEQYF.

The CDR3 bases are TGTGCCAGCAGGAAGGATCCGGGACTAGCGGGGGGGGAGCTTACGCAGTATTTT. Protein: CASRKDPGLAGGELTQYF. V usage is TRBV2 and J usage is TRBJ2-3, with TRBD2 matching over 16 bases. The CDR3 extends over 18 amino acids. The V and J ends lost 6 bases and 8 bases, in that order; junction bases with no gene match: 14. Germline CDR1 and CDR2: SNHLY and FYNNEI.

The rearrangement links TRBV19 to TRBJ2-1; D might be TRBD2 (5 bases). This CDR3 spans 16 amino acids. Germline lookup yields CDR1 LNHDA and CDR2 SQIVND (reference sequence). V lost 0 bases, J lost 0 bases, and 9 bases lay in between. In DNA form, the CDR3 reads TGTGCCAGTAGTATAGATTTGGGGAGCTCCTACAATGAGCAGTTCTTC. It is translated as CASSIDLGSSYNEQFF.

The chain has TRBV19 and TRBJ1-1; TRBD1 agrees at 7 bases. This CDR3 is 14 amino acids long. The ends lost 4 bases at V and 4 bases at J; junction bases unmatched: 6. Germline V lookup: CDR1 LNHDA, CDR2 SQIVND (reference sequence). The CDR3 here is CASSSRQGSTEAFF. DNA of the CDR3: TGTGCCAGTAGTAGCCGACAGGGAAGCACTGAAGCTTTCTTT.

This chain uses TRBV25-1 with TRBJ2-3; the D gene is possibly TRBD1 (5 bases). V lost 7 bases and J 3 bases, leaving 11 bases between the germline ends. The germline CDR1 and CDR2 sequences are MGHDK and SYGVNS. This CDR3 has 13 amino acids. CDR3 protein: CASTGLYTDTQYF. As DNA, the CDR3 is TGTGCCAGCACAGGGCTCTATACAGATACGCAGTATTTT.